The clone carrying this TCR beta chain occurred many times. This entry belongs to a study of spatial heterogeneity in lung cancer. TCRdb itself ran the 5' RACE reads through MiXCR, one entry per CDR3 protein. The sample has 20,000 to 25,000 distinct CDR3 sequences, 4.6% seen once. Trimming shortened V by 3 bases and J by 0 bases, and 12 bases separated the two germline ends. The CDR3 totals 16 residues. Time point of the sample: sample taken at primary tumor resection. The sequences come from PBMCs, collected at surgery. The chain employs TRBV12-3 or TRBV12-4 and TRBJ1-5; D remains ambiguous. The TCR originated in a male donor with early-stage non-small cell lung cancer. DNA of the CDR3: TGTGCCAGCAGTTTCACACCCGACTATAGCAATCAGCCCCAGCATTTT. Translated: CASSFTPDYSNQPQHF.